This TCR beta chain is from a study of blood T cell repertoires in COVID-19. This clone was observed a few times. Authors' analysis steps: Reference gene primer amplification in the assay estimated nucleated cell counts. This table comes from immunoSEQ multiplex PCR, and its TCRdb copy is limited to in-frame clones, with some not included. The DNA gave D and trimming, while V, J and clone size come from that table. The sample shows 160,000 or so clones, 79% of them seen only once. Patients from Seattle were sampled longitudinally, starting during active infection. Germline CDR1 reads KGHDR; CDR2 reads SFDVKD. The CDR3 is 14 amino acids. V was pared by 5 bases and J by 5 bases, with 14 bases between.

Sequenced: peripheral blood. The TCR comes from a woman in her fifties or sixties with COVID-19, enrolled during active disease. The rearrangement links TRBV24-1 to TRBJ1-2; D call uncertain. The CDR3 bases are TGTGCCACCAGTGGTAGAGGAGTAGAATATGGCTACACCTTC. It is translated as CATSGRGVEYGYTF.